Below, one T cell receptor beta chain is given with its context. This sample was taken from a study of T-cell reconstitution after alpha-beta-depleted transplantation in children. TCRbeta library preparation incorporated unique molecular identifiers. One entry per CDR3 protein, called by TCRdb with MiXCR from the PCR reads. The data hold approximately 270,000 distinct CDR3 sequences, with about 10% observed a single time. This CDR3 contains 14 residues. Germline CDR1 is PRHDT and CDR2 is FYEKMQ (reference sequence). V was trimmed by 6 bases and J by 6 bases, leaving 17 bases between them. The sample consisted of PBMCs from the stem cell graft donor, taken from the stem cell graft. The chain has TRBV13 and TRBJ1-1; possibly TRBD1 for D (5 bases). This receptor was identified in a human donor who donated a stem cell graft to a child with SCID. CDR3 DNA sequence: TGTGCCAGCAGTGCTTTAAGGGACTACTCTGAAGCTTTCTTT. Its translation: CASSALRDYSEAFF.